Presented here are 20 T cell receptor beta chains from one specimen sequenced in a study of shared clonotypes between healthy human individuals. The assay was immunoSEQ multiplex PCR, and TCRdb's table has in-frame clones only and misses some. The repertoire holds 2 million to 2.5 million clones, with 90% to 97% as singletons. The sample consisted of naive CD4+ T cells sorted from blood. Subset of the sample: CD45RA+ positively selected. All receptors come from a man between 18 and 29 years old in good health.

This CDR3 is CASSSTSPYEQYF. CDR3 nucleotide sequence: TGCGCCAGCAGCTCAACAAGTCCCTACGAGCAGTACTTC. This sequence joins TRBV5-1 and TRBJ2-7; unclear D gene. The CDR3 sequence is 13 residues long. Germline loops: CDR1 SGHRS, CDR2 YFSETQ. V was trimmed by 3 bases and J by 2 bases, leaving 9 bases between them. Filled out from reference TRBV5-1 and TRBJ2-7, the complete variable domain reads KAGVTQTPRYLIKTRGQQVTLSCSPISGHRSVSWYQQTPGQGLQFLFEYFSETQRNKGNFPGRFSGRQFSNSRSEMNVSTLELGDSALYLCASSSTSPYEQYFGPGTRLTVT.

This chain links TRBV28 with TRBJ1-1; D is undetermined. This CDR3 spans 15 amino acids. V was cut by 2 bases and J by 0 bases, with 10 bases left in between. Per the germline V gene, CDR1 is MDHEN and CDR2 is SYDVKM. The CDR3 bases are TGTGCCAGCAGTTTACGGTCTCAGTTGAACACTGAAGCTTTCTTT. It codes for CASSLRSQLNTEAFF.

V usage is TRBV6-1 and J usage is TRBJ1-2, with 7 bases that match TRBD1. V lost 2 bases and J lost 8; bases outside the gene matches: 11. CDR3 length: 15 amino acids. Germline V gives CDR1 MNHNS, CDR2 SASEGT. CDR3 bases: TGTGCCAGCAGTGAACTGGACAGGACTTCTAAGGGCTACACCTTC. Residues: CASSELDRTSKGYTF.

The chain is built from TRBV1 and TRBJ2-3; TRBD2, the D gene given by the table, was not confirmed from the DNA. TRBV1 is termed a pseudogene. The CDR3 extends over 17 amino acids. CDR3 in amino acids: CTSSWILAGFYTDTQYF. The CDR3 DNA reads TGCACCAGCAGCTGGATCCTAGCGGGATTCTACACAGATACGCAGTATTTT.

The genes are TRBV5-1 and TRBJ1-6, with D tentatively TRBD1 (6 bases). Germline V CDR1 and CDR2: SGHRS, YFSETQ. The V gene lost 1 base and the J gene lost 5 bases, with 10 bases spanning the gap. The CDR3 extends over 15 amino acids. The CDR3, as DNA: TGCGCCAGCAGCTTGACAGGGTCAGATAATTCACCCCTCCACTTT. Protein sequence: CASSLTGSDNSPLHF.

As regards this clone: Other DNA sequences in the same sample also yield this CDR3. The V gene is TRBV20-1, the J gene TRBJ2-5; D is unclear. The V end was cut by 5 bases, the J end by 3 bases, with 4 bases between. Germline V gene sequence: CDR1 DFQATT, CDR2 SNEGSKA (reference sequence). The CDR3 is 10 residues long. CDR3 region: CSAYKETQYF. DNA for the CDR3: TGCAGTGCTTATAAAGAGACCCAGTACTTC.

The chain has TRBV4-1 and TRBJ1-5; unclear D gene. The germline CDR1 and CDR2 sequences are MGHRA and YSYEKL. The ends were cut back, 0 bases at V and 8 bases at J, with 14 bases in the middle. The CDR3 totals 15 residues. DNA for the CDR3: TGCGCCAGCAGCCAAGAGTCGAGGGTGTTGAAGCCCCAGCATTTT. This translates into CASSQESRVLKPQHF.

Notes on this clone: The same CDR3 is also encoded by other DNA sequences in this sample. The gene calls are TRBV9 and TRBJ1-5; the D is unclear. Germline V gene sequence: CDR1 SGDLS, CDR2 YYNGEE. The ends were cut back, 0 bases at V and 2 bases at J, with 9 bases in the middle. The CDR3 length is 15 residues. The chain's CDR3 is CASSVGEGRNQPQHF. The CDR3 coding sequence is TGTGCCAGCAGCGTAGGCGAAGGACGCAATCAGCCCCAGCATTTT.

The V call is TRBV2, the J call TRBJ2-7; 8 nucleotides align to TRBD1. Germline V CDR1 and CDR2: SNHLY, FYNNEI. Unmatched junction bases numbered 18, after V lost 9 bases and J lost 11 bases. The CDR3 runs 14 residues. The CDR3 DNA sequence: TGTGCCAGTCTTTATTCCGGACAGGGCGTACGAAAGTACTTC. This translates into CASLYSGQGVRKYF.

The chain's CDR3 is CAIKPGTPSSGANVLTF. The CDR3 DNA reads as TGTGCCATCAAACCCGGGACGCCTAGCTCTGGGGCCAACGTCCTGACTTTC. V and J are TRBV10-3 and TRBJ2-6; either TRBD1 or TRBD2 may fit D (5 bases each). The germline V gene encodes CDR1 ENHRY and CDR2 SYGVKD. V was trimmed by 7 bases and J by 0 bases, leaving 16 bases between them. This CDR3 spans 17 amino acids.

The chain employs TRBV19 and TRBJ2-5; possible D gene TRBD1, 6 bases. The CDR3 covers 13 residues. Germline CDR1 and CDR2: LNHDA and SQIVND (reference sequence). Trimming removed 4 bases at V and 5 bases at J, with 11 bases between. CDR3 loop: CASSRGPWETQYF. CDR3 sequence (DNA): TGTGCCAGTAGTAGGGGGCCCTGGGAGACCCAGTACTTC.

V is TRBV7-9 and J is TRBJ2-3; 8 nucleotides align to TRBD1. This CDR3 region has 14 residues. Germline V gives CDR1 SEHNR, CDR2 FQNEAQ (reference sequence). Trimming took 7 bases from V and 7 from J; bases not matched to a gene: 10. The CDR3 nucleotides read TGTGCCAGCACCACCGGACAGGGAACAAATACGCAGTATTTT. Translation: CASTTGQGTNTQYF.

This chain uses TRBV2 with TRBJ1-6; possibly TRBD1 for D (6 bases). Trimming removed 7 bases from V and 9 bases from J, with 16 bases in between. Germline-derived CDR1 and CDR2 are SNHLY and FYNNEI. The CDR3 extends over 14 amino acids. The CDR3 region has the DNA TGTGCCAGCACCCCAGGGGCAGGAGGTTCACCCCTCCACTTT. It codes for CASTPGAGGSPLHF.

The CDR3 region is CASSLEVTGWVYTF. The CDR3 coding sequence is TGTGCCAGCAGCTTAGAAGTTACAGGGTGGGTCTACACCTTC. The chain recombines TRBV11-2 with TRBJ1-2, with D perhaps TRBD1 (6 bases). CDR1 is SGHAT, CDR2 FQNNGV, per germline. The CDR3 is 14 amino acids. V lost 0 bases and J lost 10, with 15 bases in between.

The chain couples TRBV6-1 to TRBJ1-2, with D unresolved. This CDR3 comprises 12 residues. V lost 3 bases to trimming and J lost 3 bases, with 5 bases between them. Germline CDR1 reads MNHNS; CDR2 reads SASEGT. Here the CDR3 reads CASSDGHYGYTF. In DNA form, the CDR3 reads TGTGCCAGCAGTGATGGCCACTATGGCTACACCTTC.

CDR3: CASQYNEQFF. As DNA, the CDR3 is TGTGCCAGTCAGTACAATGAGCAGTTCTTC. The rearrangement joins TRBV2 to TRBJ2-1; D is unresolved. The CDR3 has 10 amino acids. The V gene lost 9 bases and the J gene lost 4 bases, with 4 bases spanning the gap. Germline loops: CDR1 SNHLY, CDR2 FYNNEI.

The chain couples TRBV6-6 to TRBJ2-7; 7 positions agree with TRBD1. Losses at the gene ends were 11 bases for V and 4 bases for J; bases not matched to a gene: 8. Per the germline V gene, CDR1 is MNHNY and CDR2 is SVGAGI (reference sequence). The CDR3 spans 12 residues. CDR3 loop: CASRDSTYEQYF. The CDR3 DNA follows: TGTGCCTCTCGGGACAGTACTTACGAGCAGTACTTC.

V usage is TRBV9 and J usage is TRBJ1-1; D ambiguous. Germline V gene lookup returns CDR1 SGDLS and CDR2 YYNGEE. The CDR3 has 15 amino acids. V was clipped by 3 bases and J by 2 bases, with 14 bases between them. Written as DNA, the CDR3 is TGTGCCAGCAGCGCCGGACGGCGTGAAAACACTGAAGCTTTCTTT. Translated, it gives CASSAGRRENTEAFF.

The chain employs TRBV12-2 and TRBJ2-4; the table names TRBD2, a call not compared with the DNA. TRBV12-2 is a known pseudogene. There are 19 residues in the CDR3. The CDR3 here is CASRLPVAGRLSAKNIQYF. CDR3 nucleotides: TGTGCAAGTCGCCTGCCCGTAGCGGGACGCCTCTCAGCCAAAAACATTCAGTACTTC.

This clone has just a few counts. This chain connects TRBV7-2 to TRBJ2-7; 12 bases align to TRBD2. This CDR3 has 15 residues. V lost 5 bases and J lost 3; bases outside the gene matches: 5. Germline V lookup: CDR1 SGHTA, CDR2 FQGNSA. The CDR3 DNA reads as TGTGCCAGCAGCCCGATGACTAGCGGGAGCTACGAGCAGTACTTC. Residues: CASSPMTSGSYEQYF.